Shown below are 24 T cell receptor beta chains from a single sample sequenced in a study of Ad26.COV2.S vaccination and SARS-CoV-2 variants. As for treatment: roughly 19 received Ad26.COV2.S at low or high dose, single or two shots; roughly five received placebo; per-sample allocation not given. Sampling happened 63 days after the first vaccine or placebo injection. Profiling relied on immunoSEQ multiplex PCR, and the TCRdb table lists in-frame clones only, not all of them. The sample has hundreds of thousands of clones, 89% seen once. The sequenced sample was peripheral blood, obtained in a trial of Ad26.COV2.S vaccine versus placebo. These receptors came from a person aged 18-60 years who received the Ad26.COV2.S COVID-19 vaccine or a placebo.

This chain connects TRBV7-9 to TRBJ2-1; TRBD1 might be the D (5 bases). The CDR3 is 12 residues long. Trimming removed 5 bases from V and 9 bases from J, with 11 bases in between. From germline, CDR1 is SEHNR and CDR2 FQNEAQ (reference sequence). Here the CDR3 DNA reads TGTGCCAGCAGCCCCCAGGGCAGTGAGCAGTTCTTC. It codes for CASSPQGSEQFF.

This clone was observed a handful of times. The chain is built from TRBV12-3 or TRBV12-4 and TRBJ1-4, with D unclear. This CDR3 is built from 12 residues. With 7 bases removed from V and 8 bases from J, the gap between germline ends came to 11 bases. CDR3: CASTSHGEKLFF. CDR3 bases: TGTGCCAGCACCTCCCATGGCGAAAAACTGTTTTTT.

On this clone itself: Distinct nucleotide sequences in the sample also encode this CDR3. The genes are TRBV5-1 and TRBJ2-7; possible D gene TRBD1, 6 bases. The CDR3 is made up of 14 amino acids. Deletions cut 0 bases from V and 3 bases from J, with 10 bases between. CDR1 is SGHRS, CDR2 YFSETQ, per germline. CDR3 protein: CASSLAGRGYEQYF. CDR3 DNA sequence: TGCGCCAGCAGCTTGGCCGGCAGGGGCTACGAGCAGTACTTC.

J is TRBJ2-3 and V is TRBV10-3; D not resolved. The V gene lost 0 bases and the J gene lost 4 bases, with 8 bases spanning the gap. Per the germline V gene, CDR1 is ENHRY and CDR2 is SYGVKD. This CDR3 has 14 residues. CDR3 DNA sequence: TGTGCCATCAGTGAGTCCCAAGGGTCAGATACGCAGTATTTT. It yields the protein CAISESQGSDTQYF.

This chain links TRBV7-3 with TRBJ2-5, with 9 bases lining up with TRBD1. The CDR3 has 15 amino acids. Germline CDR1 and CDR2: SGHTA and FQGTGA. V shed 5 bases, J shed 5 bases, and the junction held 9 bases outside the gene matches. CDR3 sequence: CASSPQGAAGETQYF. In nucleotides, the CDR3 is TGTGCCAGCAGCCCACAGGGGGCGGCAGGGGAGACCCAGTACTTC.

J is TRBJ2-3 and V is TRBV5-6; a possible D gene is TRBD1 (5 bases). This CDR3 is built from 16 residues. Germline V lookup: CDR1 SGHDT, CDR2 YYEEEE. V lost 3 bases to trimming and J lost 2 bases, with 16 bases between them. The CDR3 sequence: CASSSMTEFFTDTQYF. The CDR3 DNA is TGTGCCAGCAGCTCCATGACAGAGTTTTTCACAGATACGCAGTATTTT.

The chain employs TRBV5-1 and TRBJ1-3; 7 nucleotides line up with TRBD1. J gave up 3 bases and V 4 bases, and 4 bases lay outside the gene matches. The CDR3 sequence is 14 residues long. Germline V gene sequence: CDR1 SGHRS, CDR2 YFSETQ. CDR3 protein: CASSDTGVGNTIYF. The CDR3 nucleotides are TGCGCCAGCAGCGACACAGGGGTTGGAAACACCATATATTTT.

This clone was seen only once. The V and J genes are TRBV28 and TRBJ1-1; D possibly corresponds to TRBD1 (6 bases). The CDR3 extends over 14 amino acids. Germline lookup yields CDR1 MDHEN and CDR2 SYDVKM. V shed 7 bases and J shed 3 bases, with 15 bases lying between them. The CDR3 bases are TGTGCCAGCACCCGAGGGGGGAGGGACACTGAAGCTTTCTTT. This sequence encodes CASTRGGRDTEAFF.

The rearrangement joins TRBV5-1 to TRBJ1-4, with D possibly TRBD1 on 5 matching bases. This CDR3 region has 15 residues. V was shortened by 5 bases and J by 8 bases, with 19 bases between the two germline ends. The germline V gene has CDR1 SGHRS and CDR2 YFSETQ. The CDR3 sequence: CASSGSGSIGEKLFF. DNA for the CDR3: TGCGCCAGCAGTGGGTCAGGGTCCATCGGGGAAAAACTGTTTTTT.

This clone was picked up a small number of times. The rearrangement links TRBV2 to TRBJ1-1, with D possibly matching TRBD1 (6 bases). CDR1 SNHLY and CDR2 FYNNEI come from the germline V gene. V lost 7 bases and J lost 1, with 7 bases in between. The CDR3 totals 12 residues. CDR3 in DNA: TGTGCCAGCAACAGGGAGAACACTGAAGCTTTCTTT. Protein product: CASNRENTEAFF. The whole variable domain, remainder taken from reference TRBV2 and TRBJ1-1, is EPEVTQTPSHQVTQMGQEVILRCVPISNHLYFYWYRQILGQKVEFLVSFYNNEISEKSEIFDDQFSVERPDGSNFTLKIRSTKLEDSAMYFCASNRENTEAFFGQGTRLTVV.

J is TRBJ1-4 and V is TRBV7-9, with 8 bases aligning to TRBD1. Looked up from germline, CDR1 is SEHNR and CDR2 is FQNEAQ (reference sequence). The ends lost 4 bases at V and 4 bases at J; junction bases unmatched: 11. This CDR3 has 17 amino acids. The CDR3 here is CASSSTTGDAYNEKLFF. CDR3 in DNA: TGTGCCAGCAGCTCGACGACAGGGGATGCTTATAATGAAAAACTGTTTTTT.

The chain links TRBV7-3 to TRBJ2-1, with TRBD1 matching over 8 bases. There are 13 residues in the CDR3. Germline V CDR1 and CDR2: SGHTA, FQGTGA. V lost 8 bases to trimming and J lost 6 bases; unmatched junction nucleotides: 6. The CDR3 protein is CASGQGTGNEQFF. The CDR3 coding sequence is TGTGCCAGCGGACAGGGTACGGGCAATGAGCAGTTCTTC.

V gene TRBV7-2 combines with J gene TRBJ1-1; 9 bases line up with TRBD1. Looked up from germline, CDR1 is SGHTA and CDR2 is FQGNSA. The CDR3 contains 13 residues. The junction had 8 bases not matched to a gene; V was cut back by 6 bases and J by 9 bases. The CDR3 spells CASRPTGTGQAFF. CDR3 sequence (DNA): TGTGCCAGCAGGCCAACCGGGACAGGGCAAGCTTTCTTT.

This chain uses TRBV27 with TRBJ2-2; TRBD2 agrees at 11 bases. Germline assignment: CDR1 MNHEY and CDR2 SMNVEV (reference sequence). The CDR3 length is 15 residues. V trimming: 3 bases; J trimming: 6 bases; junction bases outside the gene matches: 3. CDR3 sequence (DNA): TGTGCCAGCAGTTTTCTAGCGGGAGGTGCCGGGGAGCTGTTTTTT. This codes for CASSFLAGGAGELFF.

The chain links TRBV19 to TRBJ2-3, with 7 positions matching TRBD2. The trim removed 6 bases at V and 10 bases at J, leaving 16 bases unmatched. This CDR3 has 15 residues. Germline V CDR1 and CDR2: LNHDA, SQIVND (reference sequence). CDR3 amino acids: CASREGRDPSGAQYF. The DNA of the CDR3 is TGTGCCAGTAGGGAAGGGAGGGACCCGAGCGGGGCGCAGTATTTT.

CDR3: CATSDFRQGMETQYF. Written as DNA, the CDR3 is TGTGCCACCAGTGATTTCCGGCAGGGCATGGAGACCCAGTACTTC. V is TRBV24-1 and J is TRBJ2-5, with D tentatively TRBD1 (5 bases). Per germline, CDR1 KGHDR and CDR2 SFDVKD. Between the trimmed V and J ends, which lost 1 base and 5 bases, there was a span of 13 bases. The CDR3 totals 15 residues.

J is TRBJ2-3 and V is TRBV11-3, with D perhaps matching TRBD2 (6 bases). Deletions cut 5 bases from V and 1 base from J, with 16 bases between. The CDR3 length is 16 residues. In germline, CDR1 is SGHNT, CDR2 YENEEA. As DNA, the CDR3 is TGTGCCAGCAGCGTTAGACTAGTACGTCGCACAGATACGCAGTATTTT. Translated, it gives CASSVRLVRRTDTQYF.

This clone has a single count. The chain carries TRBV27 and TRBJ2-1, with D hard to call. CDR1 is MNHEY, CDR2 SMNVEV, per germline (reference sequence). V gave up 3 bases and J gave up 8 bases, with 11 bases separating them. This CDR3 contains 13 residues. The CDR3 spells CASSFDRLHEQFF. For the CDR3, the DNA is TGTGCCAGCAGTTTCGACCGCCTCCATGAGCAGTTCTTC.

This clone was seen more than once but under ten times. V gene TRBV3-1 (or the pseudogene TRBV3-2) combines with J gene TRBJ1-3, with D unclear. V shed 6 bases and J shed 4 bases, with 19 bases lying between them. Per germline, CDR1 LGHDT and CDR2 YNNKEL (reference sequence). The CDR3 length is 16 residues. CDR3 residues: CASRVGSSLFGNTIYF. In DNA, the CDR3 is TGTGCCAGCAGGGTAGGGTCCTCTTTGTTCGGAAACACCATATATTTT.

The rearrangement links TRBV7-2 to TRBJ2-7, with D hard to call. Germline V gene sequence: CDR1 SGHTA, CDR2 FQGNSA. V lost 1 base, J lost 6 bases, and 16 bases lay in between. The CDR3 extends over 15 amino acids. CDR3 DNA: TGTGCCAGCAGCTTAGGGTCTTACGGGTATACCGAGCAGTACGTC. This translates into CASSLGSYGYTEQYV.

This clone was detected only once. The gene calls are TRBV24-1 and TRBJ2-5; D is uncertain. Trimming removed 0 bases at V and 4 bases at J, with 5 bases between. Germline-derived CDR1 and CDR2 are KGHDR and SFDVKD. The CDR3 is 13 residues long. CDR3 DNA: TGTGCCACCAGTGATTTGCCCGGAGAGACCCAGTACTTC. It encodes CATSDLPGETQYF.

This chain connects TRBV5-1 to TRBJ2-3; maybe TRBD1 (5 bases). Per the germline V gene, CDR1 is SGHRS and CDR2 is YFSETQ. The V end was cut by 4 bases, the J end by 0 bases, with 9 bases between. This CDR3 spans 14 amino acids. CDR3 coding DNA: TGCGCCAGCAGCCAGGGTGCTAGCACAGATACGCAGTATTTT. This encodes CASSQGASTDTQYF.

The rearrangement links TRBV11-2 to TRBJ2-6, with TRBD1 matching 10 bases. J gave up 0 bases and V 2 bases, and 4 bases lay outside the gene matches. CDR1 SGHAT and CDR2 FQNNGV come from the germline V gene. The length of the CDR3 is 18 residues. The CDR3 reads CASSLRGQGYSGANVLTF. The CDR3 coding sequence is TGTGCCAGCAGCTTACGGGGACAGGGGTACTCTGGGGCCAACGTCCTGACTTTC.

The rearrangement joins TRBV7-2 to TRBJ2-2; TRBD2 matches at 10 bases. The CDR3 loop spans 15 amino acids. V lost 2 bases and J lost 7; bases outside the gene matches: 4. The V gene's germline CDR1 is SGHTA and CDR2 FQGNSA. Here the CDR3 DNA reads TGTGCCAGCAGCTTACTAGCGGGAGTTGTCGGGGAGCTGTTTTTT. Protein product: CASSLLAGVVGELFF.